These 11 T cell receptor beta chains share one sample of origin, sequenced in a study of regulatory T cells in long-lasting Graves disease. Time point noted: newly diagnosed GD, antithyroid drugs for less than 3 months. PBMCs provided the RNA from which the TCR library was made. Researchers made TCR beta libraries by using iRepertoire HTBI primers and running Arm-PCR on CDR3 regions. TCRdb analysed the multiplex PCR reads with MiXCR anew, one entry per CDR3 protein. The table records about 430,000 distinct CDR3 sequences, around 16% of them present only once. This sample also appeared in a second study, on T cells in Graves' hyperthyroidism and ophthalmopathy.

The material sequenced was peripheral blood mononuclear cells (PBMCs), taken at new diagnosis, from a patient treated with antithyroid drugs. The receptors derive from a woman aged 40 to 50 with Graves disease.

The sample holds many counts of this clonotype. This CDR3 reads CASSLSGDGELFF. The CDR3 nucleotides are TGCGCCAGCAGCCTAAGCGGGGACGGGGAGCTGTTTTTT. This rearrangement joins TRBV4-1 to TRBJ2-2, with 7 bases aligning to TRBD2. The V segment lost 4 bases and the J segment 7 bases; nucleotides outside the gene matches: 3. Germline V gene sequence: CDR1 MGHRA, CDR2 YSYEKL. The CDR3 consists of 13 residues.

This clonotype showed up many times. The chain has TRBV20-1 and TRBJ2-1, with D unclear. V dropped 2 bases and J dropped 4 bases, with 12 bases sitting between them. Germline V CDR1 and CDR2: DFQATT, SNEGSKA (reference sequence). The CDR3 covers 14 residues. The CDR3 protein is CSARSVVTYNEQFF. The DNA for the CDR3 is TGCAGTGCTAGATCTGTGGTTACATACAATGAGCAGTTCTTC.

V usage is TRBV2 and J usage is TRBJ1-1; D is uncertain. There are 13 residues in the CDR3. Germline CDR1 reads SNHLY; CDR2 reads FYNNEI. With 1 base removed from V and 1 base from J, the gap between germline ends came to 4 bases. This CDR3 reads CASSEEKNTEAFF. The CDR3 DNA is TGTGCCAGCAGTGAAGAAAAGAACACTGAAGCTTTCTTT.

This clonotype was detected ten times or more. This chain joins TRBV7-9 and TRBJ2-2; 10 bases line up with TRBD1. CDR1 SEHNR and CDR2 FQNEAQ come from the germline V gene (reference sequence). The CDR3 sequence is 15 residues long. Germline trimming cut 5 bases from V and 4 bases from J; bases unmatched to any gene: 4. This CDR3 reads CASSQDRGLTGELFF. The CDR3 nucleotides read TGTGCCAGCAGCCAAGACAGGGGGCTCACCGGGGAGCTGTTTTTT.

This clonotype was found many times. The chain uses TRBV12-3 or TRBV12-4 and TRBJ2-7, with 8 bases that match TRBD2. Trimming took 3 bases from V and 2 from J; bases not matched to a gene: 6. CDR3 length: 15 residues. Here the CDR3 reads CASSLVSGKTYEQYF. The CDR3 bases are TGTGCCAGCAGTTTGGTTAGCGGGAAGACCTACGAGCAGTACTTC.

This clonotype has a count of ten or more. V usage is TRBV28 and J usage is TRBJ2-7, with 9 bases aligning to TRBD2. V shed 6 bases, J shed 6 bases, and the junction held 12 bases outside the gene matches. From germline, CDR1 is MDHEN and CDR2 SYDVKM. This CDR3 contains 15 residues. CDR3 amino acids: CASRNPGTSYSEQYF. In nucleotides, the CDR3 is TGTGCCAGCAGGAACCCCGGGACTAGCTATTCCGAGCAGTACTTC.

In its sample, this clonotype was seen a few times. The chain recombines TRBV6-1 with TRBJ2-5, with no clear D. CDR3 size: 13 residues. V lost 7 bases, J lost 4 bases, and 13 bases lay in between. Germline V gene lookup returns CDR1 MNHNS and CDR2 SASEGT. CDR3 sequence reads: CASTRWQRETQYF. CDR3 nucleotides: TGTGCCAGCACCCGGTGGCAGAGAGAGACCCAGTACTTC.

The chain combines TRBV6-2 or TRBV6-3 with TRBJ2-6, with 10 bases identical to TRBD1. CDR1 is MNHEY, CDR2 SVGEGT, per germline. This CDR3 has 17 amino acids. V gave up 3 bases and J gave up 2 bases; unmatched junction bases: 4. The CDR3 DNA sequence: TGTGCCAGCAGTTATTGGACAGGGGGAGCTGGGGCCAACGTCCTGACTTTC. Protein product: CASSYWTGGAGANVLTF.

This clonotype showed up many times. This sequence joins TRBV27 and TRBJ2-3; 7 bases line up with TRBD2. CDR1 is MNHEY and CDR2 is SMNVEV in the germline V gene (reference sequence). This CDR3 comprises 14 residues. J gave up 3 bases and V 3 bases, and 3 bases lay outside the gene matches. The CDR3 loop is CASSLMGGTDTQYF. The CDR3 DNA reads TGTGCCAGCAGTTTGATGGGGGGGACAGATACGCAGTATTTT.

The genes are TRBV6-2 or TRBV6-3 and TRBJ2-5; maybe TRBD1 (6 bases). V gave up 4 bases and J gave up 12 bases, with 15 bases separating them. The CDR3 spans 12 residues. Germline V gene sequence: CDR1 MNHEY, CDR2 SVGEGT. The CDR3 DNA reads as TGTGCCAGCAGTTTCCCGGGACATAGAAAGTACTTC. This translates into CASSFPGHRKYF.

This clonotype was found many times. This chain joins TRBV27 and TRBJ1-2; D is uncertain. Trimming removed 6 bases from V and 7 bases from J, with 9 bases in between. Germline assignment: CDR1 MNHEY and CDR2 SMNVEV (reference sequence). CDR3 length equals 11 residues. The CDR3 bases are TGTGCCAGCAGAGGGCGAAGTGGCTACACCTTC. Its translation: CASRGRSGYTF.